This T cell receptor beta chain was recorded in a study of a mutant IDH1 vaccine in newly diagnosed glioma. The study's findings and limits: Pseudoprogression apparently lacked any relation to changes in top peripheral T cell clonotypes.

Sequencing was performed with immunoSEQ multiplex PCR; in TCRdb, only in-frame clones are kept and a portion is missing. The table shows around 99,000 clones, with about four fifths occurring only once. Germline CDR1 MGHDK, CDR2 SYGVNS. This CDR3 region has 15 residues. V lost 2 bases, J lost 3 bases, and 13 bases lay in between. Time point specified: baseline, week 1 (first vaccination visit). Stated treatment: pre-vaccination baseline after standard-of-care therapy. As concerns this clone: What it recognizes is unknown.

The sequence was obtained from a man in his forties or fifties with glioma. The sequences come from PBMCs, collected from a glioma patient treated with radiotherapy, temozolomide or both. V is TRBV25-1 and J is TRBJ1-2, with a possible D match to TRBD1 (6 bases). CDR3 sequence (DNA): TGTGCCAGCAGTGAACGGCACAGGGAGGACTATGGCTACACCTTC. It translates to CASSERHREDYGYTF.